These T cell receptor beta chains were read from a single sample in a study of blood T cell repertoires in COVID-19. Profiling relied on immunoSEQ multiplex PCR, and the TCRdb table lists in-frame clones only, not all of them. The data contain under 200,000 clones, more than 85% of them seen just once; the ten biggest clones take up approximately 0.48%. Sequencing used peripheral blood. These receptors were obtained from a man aged 45-65 years with acute or convalescent COVID-19. The CDR3 runs from the conserved cysteine through the conserved F or W. The D gene is left open where the match is weak. Rows give clone size only sometimes, using once, few, many, or a class for an expanded clone.

V,D,size,J,CDR3,DNA
TRBV27,NA,NA,TRBJ2-1,CASSFRGAGNEQFF,TGTGCCAGCAGTTTCAGGGGCGCCGGCAATGAGCAGTTCTTC
TRBV30,NA,NA,TRBJ1-1,CAWERQRNTEAFF,TGTGCCTGGGAGAGACAGAGGAACACTGAAGCTTTCTTT
TRBV7-9,NA,NA,TRBJ1-4,CASSVSGGGEKLFF,TGTGCCAGCAGCGTCAGCGGGGGAGGGGAAAAACTGTTTTTT
TRBV7-3,TRBD2,NA,TRBJ2-1,CASSLGTSGDEQFF,TGTGCCAGCAGCCTAGGGACTAGCGGGGATGAGCAGTTCTTC
TRBV3-1/TRBV3-2,NA,NA,TRBJ1-5,CASSQHSGRGQPQHF,TGTGCCAGCAGCCAACACAGTGGGAGGGGTCAGCCCCAGCATTTT
TRBV10-3,NA,NA,TRBJ2-7,CAISGGASTYYEQYF,TGTGCCATCAGTGGCGGGGCCTCCACCTACTACGAGCAGTACTTC
TRBV27,TRBD2,NA,TRBJ2-1,CASRTNREVPYNEQFF,TGTGCCAGCAGAACCAATCGGGAGGTCCCCTACAATGAGCAGTTCTTC
TRBV10-3,TRBD1,once,TRBJ2-5,CAISGQGQGQETQYF,TGTGCCATCAGTGGCCAGGGACAGGGCCAAGAGACCCAGTACTTC
TRBV19,TRBD1,NA,TRBJ1-1,CASSPSMTGAMNTEAFF,TGTGCCAGTAGTCCCTCGATGACAGGGGCCATGAACACTGAAGCTTTCTTT
TRBV5-4,TRBD2,NA,TRBJ2-1,CASSPSASGQNEQFF,TGTGCCAGCAGCCCGAGCGCTAGCGGGCAAAATGAGCAGTTCTTC
TRBV3-1/TRBV3-2,NA,NA,TRBJ1-6,CASSQEEGTSPLHF,TGTGCCAGCAGCCAAGAGGAGGGGACTTCACCCCTCCACTTT
TRBV14,NA,NA,TRBJ2-1,CASSQDRGSSYNEQFF,TGTGCCAGCAGCCAAGATCGGGGGAGCTCCTACAATGAGCAGTTCTTC
TRBV6-5,TRBD1,NA,TRBJ1-1,CASSRDRFKDTEAFF,TGTGCCAGCAGTCGGGACAGATTTAAGGACACTGAAGCTTTCTTT
TRBV7-9,TRBD1,NA,TRBJ2-5,CASSLTAGGLKTQYF,TGTGCCAGCAGCTTAACGGCAGGGGGCTTGAAGACCCAGTACTTC
TRBV28,TRBD1,few,TRBJ1-1,CASSLKQGVTEAFF,TGTGCCAGCAGTTTAAAACAGGGGGTGACTGAAGCTTTCTTT
TRBV5-8,TRBD1,NA,TRBJ1-1,CASSLGWSGTDEAFF,TGTGCCAGCAGCTTGGGGTGGTCGGGGACAGATGAAGCTTTCTTT
TRBV19,NA,NA,TRBJ1-2,CASTGVEYGYTF,TGTGCCAGTACGGGGGTGGAGTATGGCTACACCTTC
TRBV11-2,TRBD2,NA,TRBJ2-1,CASNEPRASGYNEQFF,TGTGCCAGCAACGAACCGCGGGCTAGCGGATACAATGAGCAGTTCTTC
TRBV19,TRBD1,NA,TRBJ2-1,CATHRGTPNNEQFF,TGTGCCACACACAGGGGAACCCCTAACAATGAGCAGTTCTTC
TRBV7-9,TRBD1,NA,TRBJ1-1,CASSLGSDRDGGTEAFF,TGTGCCAGCAGCTTAGGTAGTGACAGGGACGGAGGCACTGAAGCTTTCTTT
TRBV11-1,NA,NA,TRBJ2-1,CASSLAGMSNEQFF,TGTGCCAGCAGCTTGGCCGGGATGAGTAATGAGCAGTTCTTC
TRBV27,TRBD1,NA,TRBJ2-5,CASSLRQGRAPIQETQYF,TGTGCCAGCAGTCTCCGACAGGGGCGAGCTCCAATCCAAGAGACCCAGTACTTC
TRBV19,TRBD2,NA,TRBJ2-3,CASSMGLAGTDTQYF,TGTGCCAGTAGTATGGGACTAGCGGGCACAGATACGCAGTATTTT
TRBV2,TRBD1,NA,TRBJ1-2,CASSRTGHGYTF,TGTGCCAGCAGCCGGACAGGGCATGGCTACACCTTC
TRBV29-1,NA,NA,TRBJ2-5,CSVEGGPSSVSQYF,TGCAGCGTTGAAGGAGGGCCTAGCAGCGTGTCCCAGTACTTC
TRBV2,TRBD1,NA,TRBJ1-1,CASSEPDRGLPAFF,TGTGCCAGCAGTGAACCGGACAGGGGGCTTCCAGCTTTCTTT
TRBV30,TRBD2,NA,TRBJ2-7,CAWSVSGTSGYEQYF,TGTGCCTGGAGTGTAAGCGGGACTAGCGGTTACGAGCAGTACTTC
TRBV9,NA,once,TRBJ1-3,CASSVGSRAGNTIYF,TGTGCCAGCAGCGTAGGTAGCAGGGCTGGAAACACCATATATTTT
TRBV29-1,TRBD1,NA,TRBJ2-7,CSVTGPSNYEQYF,TGCAGCGTGACAGGGCCATCCAACTACGAGCAGTACTTC
TRBV7-9,NA,NA,TRBJ1-1,CASSLVGSYTEAFF,TGTGCCAGCAGCTTAGTTGGCAGTTACACTGAAGCTTTCTTT
TRBV28,TRBD1,NA,TRBJ1-4,CASRGTGRSPSYGKLFF,TGTGCCAGCCGGGGGACAGGTCGTAGTCCATCCTATGGAAAACTGTTTTTT
TRBV7-9,NA,once,TRBJ1-1,CASSPGGDLTEAFF,TGTGCCAGCAGCCCGGGGGGGGATTTGACTGAAGCTTTCTTT
TRBV3-1/TRBV3-2,TRBD1,NA,TRBJ2-1,CASRDRRLEQFF,TGTGCCAGCAGGGACAGGAGGCTTGAGCAGTTCTTC
TRBV6-2/TRBV6-3,NA,once,TRBJ1-3,CASSPGAVGLGHSGNTIYF,TGTGCCAGCAGCCCTGGGGCGGTCGGGTTGGGTCACTCTGGAAACACCATATATTTT